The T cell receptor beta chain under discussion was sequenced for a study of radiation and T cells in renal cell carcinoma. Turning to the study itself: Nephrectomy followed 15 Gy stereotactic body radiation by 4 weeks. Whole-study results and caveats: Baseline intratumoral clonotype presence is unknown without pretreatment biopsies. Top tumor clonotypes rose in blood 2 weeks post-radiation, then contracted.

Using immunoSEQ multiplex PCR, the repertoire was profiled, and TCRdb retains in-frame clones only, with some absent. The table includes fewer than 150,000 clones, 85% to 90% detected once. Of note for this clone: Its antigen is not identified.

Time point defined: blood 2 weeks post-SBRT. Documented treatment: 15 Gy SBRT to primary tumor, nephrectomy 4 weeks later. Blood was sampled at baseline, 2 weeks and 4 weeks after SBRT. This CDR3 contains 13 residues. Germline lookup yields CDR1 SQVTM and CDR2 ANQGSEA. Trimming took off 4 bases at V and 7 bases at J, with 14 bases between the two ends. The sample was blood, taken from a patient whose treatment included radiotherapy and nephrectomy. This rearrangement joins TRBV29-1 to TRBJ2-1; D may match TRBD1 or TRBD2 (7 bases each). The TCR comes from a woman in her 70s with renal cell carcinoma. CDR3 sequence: CSVAGGAWNEQFF. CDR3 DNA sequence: TGCAGCGTTGCAGGGGGGGCTTGGAATGAGCAGTTCTTC.